A selection of T cell receptor beta chains follows, all from one sample in a study of blood T cell repertoires in COVID-19. Profiled with immunoSEQ multiplex PCR; TCRdb holds only in-frame clones, not every one. The sample lists about 120,000 clones; around three quarters were seen once. Material: peripheral blood. The receptors shown here come from a woman of 80 years or more with acute or convalescent COVID-19. CDR3s include the opening cysteine and the closing phenylalanine or tryptophan. D genes are given only for firm matches. Rows may omit the clone size; those that give it use once, few, many or a size class.

DNA	CDR3	size	V	J	D	length
TGTGCCAGCAGTCCGTCCCAACTATACTTGTTGACAGATACGCAGTATTTT	CASSPSQLYLLTDTQYF	NA	TRBV6-6	TRBJ2-3	NA	17
TGCGCCAGCAGCTCAACGAGGGCTCCTACTGAAGCTTTCTTT	CASSSTRAPTEAFF	NA	TRBV5-1	TRBJ1-1	NA	14
TGTGCCAGCAGTGAACACGGGTCTGGAAACACCATATATTTT	CASSEHGSGNTIYF	NA	TRBV2	TRBJ1-3	NA	14
TGTGCCAGCAGCGGACCAGGACAGGGGCCGCAAAATGAGCAGTTCTTC	CASSGPGQGPQNEQFF	once	TRBV9	TRBJ2-1	TRBD1	16
TGTGCCAGCAGCCCAACCTTAGGCGGCTATGGCTACACCTTC	CASSPTLGGYGYTF	NA	TRBV7-2	TRBJ1-2	NA	14
TGTGCCAGCAGCTCGGGACAGGAGCAAGAGACCCAGTACTTC	CASSSGQEQETQYF	NA	TRBV5-5	TRBJ2-5	TRBD1	14
TGTGCCAGCAGTGCCGGGACAGGGTTTTTCTATGGCTACACCTTC	CASSAGTGFFYGYTF	NA	TRBV27	TRBJ1-2	TRBD1	15
TGTGCCAGCAGGAGGTCTAGCGCCAATGAGCAGTTCTTC	CASRRSSANEQFF	NA	TRBV6-5	TRBJ2-1	NA	13
TGTGCCAGCAACCAGGACTTTGACAATGAGCAGTTCTTC	CASNQDFDNEQFF	NA	TRBV2	TRBJ2-1	NA	13
TGTGCCACCAGTGATTTCAGACAGACCAATGAGCAGTTCTTC	CATSDFRQTNEQFF	once	TRBV24-1	TRBJ2-1	NA	14
TGTGCCAGTAGTCCGACCGGACAGGGTGGCACTGAAGCTTTCTTT	CASSPTGQGGTEAFF	NA	TRBV19	TRBJ1-1	TRBD1	15
TGTGCCAGTAAATTAGCGGGCAACACAGATACGCAGTATTTT	CASKLAGNTDTQYF	NA	TRBV7-9	TRBJ2-3	TRBD2	14
TGTGCCAGCAGTTCTCCGACAGCCTCATGGTCTAATTCACCCCTCCACTTT	CASSSPTASWSNSPLHF	few	TRBV6-2/TRBV6-3	TRBJ1-6	NA	17
TGTGCCATCAGTCAGGGGGGAAGGAACTCTGGAAACACCATATATTTT	CAISQGGRNSGNTIYF	NA	TRBV10-3	TRBJ1-3	TRBD1	16
TGTGCCTGGAGTCCCCAGTCAGCGGGAGAGACCCAGTACTTC	CAWSPQSAGETQYF	NA	TRBV30	TRBJ2-5	NA	14
TGTGCCAGCAGTGTAGAAGGGGGCATGGGCTACACCTTC	CASSVEGGMGYTF	NA	TRBV2	TRBJ1-2	TRBD1	13
TGTGCCAGCAGTTTGCTCGCTTCGGGAACTGGGACCCAGTACTTC	CASSLLASGTGTQYF	NA	TRBV27	TRBJ2-5	NA	15
TGTGCCTGGAGTCCCGGGGGGGCCGGGGAGACCCAGTACTTC	CAWSPGGAGETQYF	NA	TRBV30	TRBJ2-5	TRBD2	14
TGTGCCAGTAGTCCAAGGCCGGGACTGGGCACTGAAGCTTTCTTT	CASSPRPGLGTEAFF	NA	TRBV19	TRBJ1-1	NA	15
TGTGCCAGCAGCTTCGCAAGCGATTTCGAGCAGTACTTC	CASSFASDFEQYF	NA	TRBV5-5	TRBJ2-7	NA	13
TGTGCCAGCTCACTCATGAATCAGCCCCAGCATTTT	CASSLMNQPQHF	NA	TRBV18	TRBJ1-5	NA	12
TGTGCCAGCAGCTTAGCGGGGACCTACGAGCAGTACTTC	CASSLAGTYEQYF	NA	TRBV11-2	TRBJ2-7	NA	13
TGTGCCAGCAGTCTGACTAGCGGGGCGCTTTCCTACGAGCAGTACTTC	CASSLTSGALSYEQYF	NA	TRBV28	TRBJ2-7	TRBD2	16
TGTGCCAGCAGCTTAGGGACTAGATCAGTTTCGGGCCACGAGCAGTACTTC	CASSLGTRSVSGHEQYF	NA	TRBV7-8	TRBJ2-7	TRBD2	17
TGTGCCAGTAGCTCATTCCGGGACAGGGGGAATGAAAAACTGTTTTTT	CASSSFRDRGNEKLFF	NA	TRBV19	TRBJ1-4	TRBD1	16
TGTGCCAGCAGCGGGACAGGGGGTTCTCTTTACGAGCAGTACTTC	CASSGTGGSLYEQYF	NA	TRBV6-5	TRBJ2-7	TRBD1	15
TGTGCCAGCAGCCCTAGCGGGGGGGAGTACATTCAGTACTTC	CASSPSGGEYIQYF	NA	TRBV7-2	TRBJ2-4	TRBD2	14
TGTGCCAGCAGCAAGAGGAGCAACACAGATACGCAGTATTTT	CASSKRSNTDTQYF	NA	TRBV9	TRBJ2-3	NA	14
TGCGCCAGCAGCTTCCGGACTAGCGGGGTCCGGGATACGCAGTATTTT	CASSFRTSGVRDTQYF	NA	TRBV4-3	TRBJ2-3	TRBD2	16
TGTGCCAGCAGCCAGGCGAACACTGAAGCTTTCTTT	CASSQANTEAFF	few	TRBV7-2	TRBJ1-1	NA	12
TGTGCCAGCAGCTTTGGGACAGATAACACTGAAGCTTTCTTT	CASSFGTDNTEAFF	NA	TRBV9	TRBJ1-1	TRBD1	14
TGCGCCAGCAGCACCGGACAGGAGGTCACCGGGGAGCTGTTTTTT	CASSTGQEVTGELFF	once	TRBV5-1	TRBJ2-2	TRBD1	15
TGTGCCAGCAGCCACAACTACTACAATGAGCAGTTCTTC	CASSHNYYNEQFF	NA	TRBV14	TRBJ2-1	NA	13
TGTGCCAGTACCCCCACACAGGGGTTCGGAGGCTACACCTTC	CASTPTQGFGGYTF	few	TRBV19	TRBJ1-2	TRBD1	14
TGTGCCAGCAGCGTAGAAGAAGGGTCGGGAGGGCGAGACATTCAGTACTTC	CASSVEEGSGGRDIQYF	NA	TRBV9	TRBJ2-4	TRBD2	17